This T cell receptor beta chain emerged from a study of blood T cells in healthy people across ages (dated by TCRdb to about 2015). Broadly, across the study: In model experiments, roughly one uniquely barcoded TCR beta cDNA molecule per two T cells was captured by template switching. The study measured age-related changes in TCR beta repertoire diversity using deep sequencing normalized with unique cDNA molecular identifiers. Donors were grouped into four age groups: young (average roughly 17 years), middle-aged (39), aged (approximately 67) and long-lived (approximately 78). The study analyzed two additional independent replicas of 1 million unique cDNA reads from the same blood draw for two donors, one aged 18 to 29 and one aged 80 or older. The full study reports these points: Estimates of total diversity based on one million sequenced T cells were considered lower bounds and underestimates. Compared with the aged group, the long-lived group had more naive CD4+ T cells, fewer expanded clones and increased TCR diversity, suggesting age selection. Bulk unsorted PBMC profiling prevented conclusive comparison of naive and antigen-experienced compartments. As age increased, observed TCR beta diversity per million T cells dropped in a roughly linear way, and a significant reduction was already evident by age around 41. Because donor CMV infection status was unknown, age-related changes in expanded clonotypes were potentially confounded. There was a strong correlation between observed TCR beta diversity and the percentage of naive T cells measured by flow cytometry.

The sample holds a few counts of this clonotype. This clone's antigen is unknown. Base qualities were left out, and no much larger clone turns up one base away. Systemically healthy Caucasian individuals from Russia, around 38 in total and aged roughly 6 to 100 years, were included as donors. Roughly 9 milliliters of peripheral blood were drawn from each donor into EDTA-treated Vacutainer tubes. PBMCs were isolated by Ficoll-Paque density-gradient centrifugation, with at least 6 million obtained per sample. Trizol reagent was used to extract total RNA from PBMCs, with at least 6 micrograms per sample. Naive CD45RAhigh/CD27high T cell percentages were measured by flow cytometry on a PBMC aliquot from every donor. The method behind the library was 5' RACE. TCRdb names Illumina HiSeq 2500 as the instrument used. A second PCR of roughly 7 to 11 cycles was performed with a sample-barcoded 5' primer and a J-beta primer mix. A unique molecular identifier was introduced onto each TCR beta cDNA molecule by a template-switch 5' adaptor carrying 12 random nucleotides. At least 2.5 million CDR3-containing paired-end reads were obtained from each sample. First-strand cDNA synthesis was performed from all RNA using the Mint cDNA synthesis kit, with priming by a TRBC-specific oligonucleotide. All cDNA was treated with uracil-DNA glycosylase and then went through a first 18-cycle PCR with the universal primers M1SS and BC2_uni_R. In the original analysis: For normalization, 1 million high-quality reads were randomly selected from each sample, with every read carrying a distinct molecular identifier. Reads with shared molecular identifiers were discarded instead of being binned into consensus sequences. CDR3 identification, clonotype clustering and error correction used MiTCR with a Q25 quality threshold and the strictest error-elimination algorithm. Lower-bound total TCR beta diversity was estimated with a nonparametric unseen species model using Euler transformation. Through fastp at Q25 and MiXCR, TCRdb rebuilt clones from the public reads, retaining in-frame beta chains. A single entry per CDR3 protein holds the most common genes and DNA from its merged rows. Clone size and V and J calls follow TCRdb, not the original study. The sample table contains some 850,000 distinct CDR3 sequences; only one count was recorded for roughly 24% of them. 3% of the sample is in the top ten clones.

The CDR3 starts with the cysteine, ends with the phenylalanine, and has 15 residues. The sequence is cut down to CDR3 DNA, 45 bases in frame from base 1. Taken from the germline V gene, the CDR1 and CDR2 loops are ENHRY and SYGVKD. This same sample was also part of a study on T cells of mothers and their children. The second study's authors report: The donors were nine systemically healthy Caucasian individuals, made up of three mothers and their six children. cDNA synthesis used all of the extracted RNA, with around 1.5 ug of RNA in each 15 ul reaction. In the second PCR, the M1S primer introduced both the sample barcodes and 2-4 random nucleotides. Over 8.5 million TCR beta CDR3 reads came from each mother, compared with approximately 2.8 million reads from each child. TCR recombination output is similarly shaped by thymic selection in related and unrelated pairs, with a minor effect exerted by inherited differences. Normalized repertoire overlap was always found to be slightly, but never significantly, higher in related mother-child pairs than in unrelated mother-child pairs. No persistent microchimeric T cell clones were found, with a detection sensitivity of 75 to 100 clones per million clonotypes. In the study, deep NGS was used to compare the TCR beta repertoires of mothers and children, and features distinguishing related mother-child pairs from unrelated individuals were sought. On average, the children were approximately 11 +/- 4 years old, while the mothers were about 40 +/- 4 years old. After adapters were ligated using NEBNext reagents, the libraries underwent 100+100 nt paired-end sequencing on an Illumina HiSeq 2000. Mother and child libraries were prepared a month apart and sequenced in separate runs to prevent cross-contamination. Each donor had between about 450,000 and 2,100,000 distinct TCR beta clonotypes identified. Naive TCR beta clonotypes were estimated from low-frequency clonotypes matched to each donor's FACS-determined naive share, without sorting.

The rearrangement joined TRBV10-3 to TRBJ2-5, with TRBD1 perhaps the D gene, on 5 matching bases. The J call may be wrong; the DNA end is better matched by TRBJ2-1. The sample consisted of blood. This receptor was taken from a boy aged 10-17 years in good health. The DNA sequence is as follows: TGTGCCATCAGTGACATAGGGGTTAGGAACAATGAGCAGTTCTTC. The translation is CAISDIGVRNNEQFF.